The clone carrying this T cell receptor (beta chain) has only a few counts. Its target is unknown. This sample stems from a study of T-cell memory formation after mild COVID-19. Study background: Most TCR clusters belonged to a single donor.

Points from the study as a whole: Among CD4+ contracting clones, most were CM and EM, and CD8+ ones EMRA.

A 5'RACE reaction primed in the constant segment made cDNA libraries of TCR alpha and TCR beta, and these carried sample barcodes and UMIs. TCRdb called the 5' RACE reads again in MiXCR, with one record for every CDR3 protein. The repertoire consists of about 170,000 distinct CDR3 sequences, with approximately 13% occurring once and the leading ten covering roughly 3.4%. This TCR was sampled from a man younger than 30 who had mild COVID-19 (a few samples of this study predate the infection). Cell type and time point are not known. Sequenced material: PBMCs or a T cell subset sorted from them (not recorded which).

CDR3 DNA: TGTGCCAGCAGGCTGGCGGTTGGGCCGACAGATACGCAGTATTTT. It yields the protein CASRLAVGPTDTQYF. This chain joins TRBV7-2 and TRBJ2-3; no clear D. Trimming removed 6 bases at V and 3 bases at J, with 16 bases between. The germline gives CDR1 SGHTA, CDR2 FQGNSA. The CDR3 runs 15 residues.